Below, one T cell receptor (beta chain) is given with its context. As yet, its antigen is unknown. This entry is derived from a study of cytotoxic CD8 clonotypes in ibrutinib-treated CLL. Whole-study findings and limits: Baseline values of clonality outstripped age-matched healthy donors and followed circulating CD8+ T-cell counts.

The source of about 1.9 micrograms of genomic DNA for TCR beta libraries was cryopreserved PBMCs. Deep sequencing aimed at 1 in 200,000 to 1 in 1 million T cells' resolution. The assay was immunoSEQ multiplex PCR, and TCRdb's table has in-frame clones only and misses some. The sample has about 130,000 clones, approximately 80% seen once. The material sequenced was PBMCs, taken after 24 months of ibrutinib treatment. The source of this sequence is a human donor with chronic lymphocytic leukemia.

CDR3 in amino acids: CASSPNSKTGGGDGYTF. CDR3 DNA: TGTGCCAGCTCACCAAACTCTAAGACAGGGGGAGGCGATGGCTACACCTTC. The rearrangement joins TRBV18 to TRBJ1-2; 9 bases match TRBD1. Germline V gives CDR1 KGHSH, CDR2 LQKENI. V shed 2 bases and J 6 bases; nucleotides not matched to a gene: 13. The CDR3 is 17 amino acids.